What follows describes a single T cell receptor beta chain. This clonotype was recorded at least ten times. There is no known antigen for this receptor. Nothing much larger sits one base from this clone, and base qualities are not available. This sample was taken from a study of T cells in Graves' hyperthyroidism and ophthalmopathy (dated by TCRdb to the late 2010s). Regarding the study in general: Peripheral blood was collected at initial diagnosis, before any treatment. Prospective prediction of ophthalmopathy was tested in an independent validation cohort consisting of some 20 hyperthyroidism patients and 15 or so patients who later progressed to ophthalmopathy. A discovery cohort of about a hundred patients, roughly 45 with Graves' ophthalmopathy and 57 with stable Graves' hyperthyroidism, was used to find distinguishing TCR V-J signatures. Once sampling was done, hyperthyroidism patients were given methimazole at a starting dose of 30 mg daily, whereas ophthalmopathy patients were given high-dose intravenous methylprednisolone. In several Graves' hyperthyroidism patients, the study also compared T-cell repertoires from thyroid tissue with T-cell repertoires from blood. TCR Vbeta CDR3 sequencing of some 140 peripheral blood samples (43 ophthalmopathy, about 74 hyperthyroidism and approximately 17 progressor patients) is reported in the paper. The roughly 100 discovery patients were randomly divided into training and test sets at a 7:3 ratio. Overall results and qualifications from the work: Most expanded thyroid clonotypes (frequency above 0.001) were also detected in blood, a finding suggesting that blood repertoires may reflect thyroid immune responses. Sample size was not statistically predetermined, and blinding of investigators to group allocation was not performed. In validation, the model predicted progression to ophthalmopathy with roughly 66% sensitivity and 72.22% specificity, a median of about 6 months before onset. A 13 V-J signature model separated ophthalmopathy from stable hyperthyroidism, with approximately 87% sensitivity and around 84% specificity in cross-validation and 80%/75% in testing.

In the ophthalmopathy patients, disease was moderately to severely active, with a Clinical Activity Score of 3 or more, a NOSPECS grade of 4 or more, and a duration of less than 3 months. The study excluded patients with uncontrolled infections, other autoimmune diseases, pregnancy or lactation. Diagnoses were based on clinical symptoms, serum thyroxine and TRAb, thyroid ultrasound and orbital computed tomography. PBMCs were separated from 10 ml of fresh peripheral blood using Ficoll-Paque density gradient centrifugation. Total RNA was extracted using Trizol reagent, and RNA quality was assessed on an Agilent 2100 Bioanalyzer. The TCR beta CDR3 regions were amplified from RNA transcripts. The first round of RT-PCR for the TCR CDR3 was performed with the HTBI primer set and the Qiagen OneStep RT-PCR kit. Libraries were constructed in a second round of multiplex PCR, after which size selection and purification were carried out. Sequencing of the libraries was done on an Illumina HiSeq2000 using paired-end 100 bp reads. In the authors' own workflow: SOAPnuke was used to process the raw data, throwing out any read that contained adapters or uncalled bases, had a mean Phred below 15, or lacked an exact constant-primer or identifier match. High-quality paired reads were merged with COPE v1.2.5, and unique nucleotide sequences were defined as clonotypes. MiTCR v1.1 was used to align clonotypes to the IMGT TRBV, TRBD and TRBJ reference segments. The analysis was restricted to V-J combinations with a frequency above 0.0001, which together covered about 99% of the repertoires. The TCS score was defined as the ratio of F50 (clonal expansion) to E x V (chaos), calculated using BLOSUM62-based TCRdist between CDR3 peptides within each V-J. Welch's t-statistics and random forest reduced roughly 540 V-J features to 10 to 15, which were used in a naive Bayes classifier (R e1071). TCRdb trimmed the raw reads at Q25, called clones with MiXCR and kept productive beta chains. CDR3 protein duplicates are merged, each entry listing the most common genes and DNA. It is TCRdb's table, rather than the study itself, that gives the V and J calls and clone size. The sample records about 380,000 distinct CDR3 sequences, around a sixth of which are singletons. The ten most abundant clones make up over 35% of the sample.

The clonotype was recovered from a man aged 18 to 29 with Graves' ophthalmopathy. The specimen sequenced was blood.

The DNA sequence is given as TGTGCCAGCAGCCATCTACAGGTGAACACTGAAGCTTTCTTT. This encodes CASSHLQVNTEAFF. This sequence uses TRBV3-1 and TRBJ1-1; possibly the D gene is TRBD1, per 5 matching bases. V sheds 3 bases and J sheds 0 bases, leaving 8 bases between their ends. Based on the germline V gene (reference sequence), the CDR1 and CDR2 sequences are LGHDT and YNNKEL. The CDR3 has 14 amino acids, counting the end cysteine and phenylalanine. Only the CDR3 portion is preserved as DNA: 42 bases, with reading frame beginning at the first base.